Presented here are 20 T cell receptor beta chains from one specimen sequenced in a study of blood T cells in healthy people across ages. A J-beta primer mix and a sample-barcoded 5' primer were used in a second PCR of about 6 to 12 cycles. TCRdb called the 5' RACE reads again in MiXCR, with one record for every CDR3 protein. Seen here are approximately 1,000,000 distinct CDR3 sequences, more than 40% observed once, and the top ten hold around 18%. The sequenced material came from blood. The receptors originated from a woman aged 55 to 70 in good health.

This chain connects TRBV4-1 to TRBJ2-5; TRBD1 might be the D (5 bases). The germline CDR1 and CDR2 sequences are MGHRA and YSYEKL. The CDR3 spans 14 residues. V was trimmed by 5 bases and J by 8 bases, leaving 18 bases between them. The CDR3 protein is CASSERSPTGTQYF. CDR3 DNA sequence: TGCGCCAGCAGCGAGAGAAGCCCCACAGGAACCCAGTACTTC.

As to this clonotype: The junction departs from germline at one end; a sequencing error may be responsible. The chain couples TRBV20-1 to TRBJ2-7, with 10 bases lining up with TRBD1. The CDR3 is 15 amino acids. Germline loops: CDR1 DFQATT, CDR2 SNEGSKA (reference sequence). Here the CDR3 reads CSTRGGTGVFYEQYF. The CDR3, as DNA: TGCAGTACTAGAGGGGGGACAGGGGTTTTTTACGAGCAGTACTTC.

The chain links TRBV12-3 or TRBV12-4 to TRBJ2-3, with D perhaps given as TRBD1 or TRBD2 (5 bases each). Trimming left V 5 bases short and J 1 base short, with 10 bases between. The CDR3 covers 14 residues. The CDR3 loop is CASSTRGGTDTQYF. The DNA of the CDR3 is TGTGCCAGCAGTACTAGAGGGGGCACAGATACGCAGTATTTT.

This clonotype showed up just a few times. This chain connects TRBV10-3 to TRBJ2-4, with D possibly matching TRBD1 (5 bases). The J call may be mistaken, given a closer DNA end match to TRBJ2-7. CDR1 and CDR2 from the germline V gene are ENHRY and SYGVKD. This CDR3 spans 13 amino acids. The CDR3 DNA follows: TGTGCCATCAGCCCAGGGCAACGCTACGAGCAGTACTTC. It translates to CAISPGQRYEQYF.

The rearrangement uses TRBV14 and TRBJ1-6; a possible D gene is TRBD1 (5 bases). The V end was cut by 4 bases, the J end by 8 bases, with 15 bases between. The germline V gene encodes CDR1 SGHDN and CDR2 FVKESK. The CDR3 is made up of 15 amino acids. In DNA form, the CDR3 reads TGTGCCAGCAGCCCGACATCCCGGGGGGATTCACCCCTCCACTTT. As protein: CASSPTSRGDSPLHF.

The V and J genes are TRBV7-2 and TRBJ2-2, with D maybe TRBD1 (6 bases). Germline V CDR1 and CDR2: SGHTA, FQGNSA. The CDR3 totals 14 residues. Trimming removed 5 bases at V and 4 bases at J, with 11 bases between. The CDR3 DNA reads TGTGCCAGCAGCCCCAGGACAGCCACCGGGGAGCTGTTTTTT. It codes for CASSPRTATGELFF.

The chain has TRBV29-1 and TRBJ2-1; TRBD2 matches at 9 bases. The CDR3 runs to 15 residues. In germline, CDR1 is SQVTM, CDR2 ANQGSEA. V was clipped by 1 base and J by 8 bases; unmatched bases: 9. The CDR3 DNA follows: TGCAGCGTTGAAGGCGGGGGGGAGCCCCTCCATGAGCAGTTCTTC. Protein: CSVEGGGEPLHEQFF.

The chain is built from TRBV10-3 and TRBJ1-1; TRBD1 might be the D (5 bases). Germline-derived CDR1 and CDR2 are ENHRY and SYGVKD. V lost 6 bases to trimming and J lost 3 bases, with 14 bases between them. The CDR3 is made up of 14 amino acids. CDR3 in DNA: TGTGCCATCAGATTCACAGTGGGGGACACTGAAGCTTTCTTT. Translation: CAIRFTVGDTEAFF.

In the case of this clonotype: The CDR3 carries no conserved terminal phenylalanine or tryptophan, so it likely arises from a read error. The DNA is left out, because the CDR3 cannot be placed on it with certainty; the CDR3 is given as TCRdb lists it. This chain uses TRBV5-5 with TRBJ2-3. Germline CDR1 is SGHKS and CDR2 is YYEKEE (reference sequence). The CDR3 is 14 amino acids long, termini counted. The CDR3 loop is CASSLGLDSDTQYI.

The CDR3 DNA follows: TGTGCCACCAGTGATTTGGCCAGGGGAAATCCCTACAATGAGCAGTACTTC. It codes for CATSDLARGNPYNEQYF. The chain combines TRBV24-1 with TRBJ2-7; tentative D call: TRBD1 (6 bases). V was trimmed by 0 bases and J by 7 bases, leaving 21 bases between them. CDR1 and CDR2 (germline): KGHDR, SFDVKD. The CDR3 spans 17 residues.

Here the CDR3 reads CAIGGGIKETQYF. The CDR3 DNA follows: TGTGCCATCGGAGGGGGGATTAAAGAGACCCAGTACTTC. The V and J genes are TRBV10-3 and TRBJ2-5; tentatively, D is TRBD1 or TRBD2 (6 bases each). There are 13 residues in the CDR3. V was shortened by 8 bases and J by 3 bases, with 13 bases between the two germline ends. Germline CDR1 reads ENHRY; CDR2 reads SYGVKD.

The rearrangement joins TRBV7-2 to TRBJ2-3; 8 nucleotides match TRBD2. The ends lost 5 bases at V and 3 bases at J; junction bases unmatched: 10. The germline CDR1 and CDR2 sequences are SGHTA and FQGNSA. The CDR3 sequence is 16 residues long. CDR3: CASSPSGQVRTDTQYF. CDR3 coding DNA: TGTGCCAGCAGCCCTAGCGGGCAGGTTAGGACAGATACGCAGTATTTT.

This chain links TRBV15 with TRBJ2-1; no definite D call. V was cut by 5 bases and J by 3 bases, with 17 bases left in between. The CDR3 length is 16 residues. CDR1 and CDR2 (germline): LNHNV, YYDKDF (reference sequence). The CDR3 nucleotides read TGTGCCACCAGCTTTATGACCGGGTTTAACTACAATGAGCAGTTCTTC. Its translation: CATSFMTGFNYNEQFF. Variable domain in full (rest from reference TRBV15 and TRBJ2-1): DAMVIQNPRYQVTQFGKPVTLSCSQTLNHNVMYWYQQKSSQAPKLLFHYYDKDFNNEADTPDNFQSRRPNTSFCFLDIRSPGLGDTAMYLCATSFMTGFNYNEQFFGPGTRLTVL.

This clonotype came up a few times. The chain carries TRBV28 and TRBJ1-6; D not resolved. The germline V gene encodes CDR1 MDHEN and CDR2 SYDVKM. V was clipped by 4 bases and J by 9 bases, with 22 bases between them. This CDR3 is 17 amino acids long. CDR3 bases: TGTGCCAGCAGTTCCCCCACCGGGCAGTCCCTTGGTTCACCCCTCCACTTT. Translating gives CASSSPTGQSLGSPLHF.

The chain recombines TRBV11-1 with TRBJ2-7; D may be TRBD1 (6 bases). The CDR3 has 16 amino acids. The germline V gene encodes CDR1 SGHAT and CDR2 FQDESV (reference sequence). Trimming stripped 2 bases from V and 12 bases from J, with 26 bases between. In DNA, the CDR3 is TGTGCCAGCAGCTTACCCGACAGGACCTTCGGTGGGACCCGGTACTTC. Its protein product is CASSLPDRTFGGTRYF.

The sample holds a few counts of this clonotype. The chain joins TRBV3-1 to TRBJ1-5; possibly TRBD1 for D (5 bases). Germline V gene lookup returns CDR1 LGHDT and CDR2 YNNKEL (reference sequence). Trimming took off 0 bases at V and 6 bases at J, with 9 bases between the two ends. CDR3 length: 14 residues. CDR3 loop: CASSQDGGTQPQHF. In DNA, the CDR3 is TGTGCCAGCAGCCAAGATGGGGGAACTCAGCCCCAGCATTTT.

The J gene is TRBJ2-3, the V gene TRBV20-1, with D perhaps matching TRBD1 or TRBD2 (5 bases each). V was trimmed by 3 bases and J by 4 bases, leaving 11 bases between them. Germline V gene sequence: CDR1 DFQATT, CDR2 SNEGSKA (reference sequence). The CDR3 consists of 13 residues. DNA for the CDR3: TGCAGTGCTAGCCCGGGACGTCCAGATACGCAGTATTTT. It specifies CSASPGRPDTQYF.

Turning to this clonotype: A read error may be the cause here, since a much bigger clone is one base away. The chain links TRBV29-1 to TRBJ2-5, with D maybe TRBD2 (5 bases). This CDR3 region has 14 residues. CDR1 SQVTM and CDR2 ANQGSEA come from the germline V gene. The germline V and J ends were trimmed by 4 bases and 4 bases, with 16 bases remaining between them. The CDR3 region has the DNA TGCAGCGTTGCCCAGCGGACCGCGGGAGAGACCCAGTACTTC. This sequence encodes CSVAQRTAGETQYF.

This clonotype came up a few times. The genes are TRBV20-1 and TRBJ2-4, with 12 bases identical to TRBD1. The J call may be in error: the DNA end matches TRBJ2-7 better. Germline lookup yields CDR1 DFQATT and CDR2 SNEGSKA (reference sequence). The CDR3 contains 13 residues. CDR3 nucleotide sequence: TGCAGTGGGGGGACAGGGGGCTCAGACGAGCAGTACTTC. Translated: CSGGTGGSDEQYF.

This clonotype occurred many times. The chain recombines TRBV12-3 or TRBV12-4 with TRBJ1-2, with D possibly matching TRBD1 (6 bases). The CDR3 consists of 13 residues. Trimming took off 6 bases at V and 3 bases at J, with 11 bases between the two ends. CDR3 sequence (DNA): TGTGCCAGCAGCCCTGGACAGCACTATGGCTACACCTTC. Its protein is CASSPGQHYGYTF.